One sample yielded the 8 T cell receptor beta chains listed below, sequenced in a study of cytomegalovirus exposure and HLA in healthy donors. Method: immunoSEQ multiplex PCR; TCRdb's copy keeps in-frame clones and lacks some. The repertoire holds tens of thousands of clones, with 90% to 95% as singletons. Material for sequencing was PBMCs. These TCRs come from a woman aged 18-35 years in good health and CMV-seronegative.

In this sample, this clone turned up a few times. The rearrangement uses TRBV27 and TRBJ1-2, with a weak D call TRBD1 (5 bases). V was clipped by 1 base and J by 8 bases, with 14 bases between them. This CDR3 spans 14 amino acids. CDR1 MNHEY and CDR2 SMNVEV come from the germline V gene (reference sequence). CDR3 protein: CASSLLPGHEGYTF. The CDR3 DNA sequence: TGTGCCAGCAGTTTATTGCCAGGGCACGAAGGCTACACCTTC.

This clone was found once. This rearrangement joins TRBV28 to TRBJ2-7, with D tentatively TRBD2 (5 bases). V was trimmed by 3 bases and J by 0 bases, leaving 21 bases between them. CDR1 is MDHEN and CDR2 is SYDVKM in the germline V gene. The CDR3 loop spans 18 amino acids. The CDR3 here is CASSLASPGQRTSYEQYF. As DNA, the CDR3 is TGTGCCAGCAGTTTGGCCTCGCCGGGTCAGCGGACCTCCTACGAGCAGTACTTC.

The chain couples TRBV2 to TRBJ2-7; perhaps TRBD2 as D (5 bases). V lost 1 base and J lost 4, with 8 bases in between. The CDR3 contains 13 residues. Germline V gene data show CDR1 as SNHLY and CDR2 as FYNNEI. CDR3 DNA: TGTGCCAGCAGTGAAGATCCGGGGTACGAGCAGTACTTC. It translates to CASSEDPGYEQYF. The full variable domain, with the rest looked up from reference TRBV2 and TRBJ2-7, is EPEVTQTPSHQVTQMGQEVILRCVPISNHLYFYWYRQILGQKVEFLVSFYNNEISEKSEIFDDQFSVERPDGSNFTLKIRSTKLEDSAMYFCASSEDPGYEQYFGPGTRLTVT.

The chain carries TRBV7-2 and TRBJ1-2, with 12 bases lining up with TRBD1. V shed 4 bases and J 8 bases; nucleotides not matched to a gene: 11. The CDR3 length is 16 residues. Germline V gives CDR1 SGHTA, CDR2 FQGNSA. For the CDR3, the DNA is TGTGCCAGCAGCTCATTACCGGGACAGGGGGCCGGGGGCTACACCTTC. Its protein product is CASSSLPGQGAGGYTF. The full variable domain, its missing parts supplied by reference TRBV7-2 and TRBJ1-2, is GAGVSQSPSNKVTEKGKDVELRCDPISGHTALYWYRQSLGQGLEFLIYFQGNSAPDKSGLPSDRFSAERTGGSVSTLTIQRTQQEDSAVYLCASSSLPGQGAGGYTFGSGTRLTVV.

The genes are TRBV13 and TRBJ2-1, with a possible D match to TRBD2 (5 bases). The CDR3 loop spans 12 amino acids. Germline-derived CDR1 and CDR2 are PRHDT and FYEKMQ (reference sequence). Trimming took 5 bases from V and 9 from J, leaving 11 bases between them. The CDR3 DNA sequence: TGTGCCAGCAGCAGAGCCGAGGGTGAGCAGTTCTTC. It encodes CASSRAEGEQFF.

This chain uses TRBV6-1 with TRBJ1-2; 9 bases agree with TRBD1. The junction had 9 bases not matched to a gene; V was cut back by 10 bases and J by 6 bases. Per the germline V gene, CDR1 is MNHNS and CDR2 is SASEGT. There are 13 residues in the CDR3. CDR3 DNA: TGTGCCATTCCGAAGGACAGGGGCGATGGCTACACCTTC. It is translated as CAIPKDRGDGYTF.

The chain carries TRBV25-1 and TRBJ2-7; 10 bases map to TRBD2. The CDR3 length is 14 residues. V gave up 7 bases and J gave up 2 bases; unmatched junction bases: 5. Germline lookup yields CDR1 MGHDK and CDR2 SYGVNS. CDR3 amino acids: CASTSAGGPYEQYF. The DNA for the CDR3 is TGTGCCAGCACTTCAGCGGGGGGGCCCTACGAGCAGTACTTC.

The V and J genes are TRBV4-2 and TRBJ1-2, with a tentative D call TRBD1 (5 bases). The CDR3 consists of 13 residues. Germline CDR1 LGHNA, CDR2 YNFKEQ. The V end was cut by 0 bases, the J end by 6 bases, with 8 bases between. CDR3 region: CASSQDIRDGYTF. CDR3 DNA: TGTGCCAGCAGCCAAGATATCAGGGATGGCTACACCTTC.